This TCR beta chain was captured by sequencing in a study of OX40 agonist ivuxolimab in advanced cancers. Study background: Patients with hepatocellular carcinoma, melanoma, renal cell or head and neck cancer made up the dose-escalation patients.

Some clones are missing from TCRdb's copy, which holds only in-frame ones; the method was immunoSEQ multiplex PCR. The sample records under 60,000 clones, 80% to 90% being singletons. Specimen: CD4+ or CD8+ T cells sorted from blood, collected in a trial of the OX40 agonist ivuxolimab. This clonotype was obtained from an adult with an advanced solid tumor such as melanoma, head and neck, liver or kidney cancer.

CDR3 loop: CASSPLPTAREPYEQYF. For the CDR3, the DNA is TGTGCCAGCAGCCCTCTCCCAACAGCGCGAGAACCCTACGAGCAGTACTTC. This chain links TRBV11-2 with TRBJ2-7; D unclear. The length of the CDR3 is 17 residues. Germline CDR1 is SGHAT and CDR2 is FQNNGV. The ends were cut back, 5 bases at V and 2 bases at J, with 22 bases in the middle. The complete variable domain, with remaining parts taken from reference TRBV11-2 and TRBJ2-7, reads EAGVAQSPRYKIIEKRQSVAFWCNPISGHATLYWYQQILGQGPKLLIQFQNNGVVDDSQLPKDRFSAERLKGVDSTLKIQPAKLEDSAVYLCASSPLPTAREPYEQYFGPGTRLTVT.